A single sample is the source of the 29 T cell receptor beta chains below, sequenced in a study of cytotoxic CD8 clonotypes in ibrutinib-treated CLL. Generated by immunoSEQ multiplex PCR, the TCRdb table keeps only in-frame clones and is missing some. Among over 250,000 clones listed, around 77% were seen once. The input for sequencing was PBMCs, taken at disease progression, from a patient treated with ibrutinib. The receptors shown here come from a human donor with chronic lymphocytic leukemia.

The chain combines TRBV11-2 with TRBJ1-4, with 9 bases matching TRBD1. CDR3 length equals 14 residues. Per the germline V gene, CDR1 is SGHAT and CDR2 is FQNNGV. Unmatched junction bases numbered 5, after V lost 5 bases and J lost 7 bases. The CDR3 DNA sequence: TGTGCCAGCAGCCGGGACAGGGTGTTTGAAAAACTGTTTTTT. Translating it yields CASSRDRVFEKLFF.

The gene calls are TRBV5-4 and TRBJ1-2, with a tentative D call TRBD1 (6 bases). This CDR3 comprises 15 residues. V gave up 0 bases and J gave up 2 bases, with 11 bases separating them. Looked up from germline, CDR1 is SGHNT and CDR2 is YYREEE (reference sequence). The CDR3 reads CASSLEGGQNYGYTF. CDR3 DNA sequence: TGTGCCAGCAGCTTGGAAGGGGGACAAAACTATGGCTACACCTTC.

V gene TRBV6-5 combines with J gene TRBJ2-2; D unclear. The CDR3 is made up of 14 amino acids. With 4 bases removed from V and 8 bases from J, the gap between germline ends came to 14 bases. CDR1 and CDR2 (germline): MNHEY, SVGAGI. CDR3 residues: CASSWVGPKGELFF. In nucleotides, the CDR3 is TGTGCCAGCAGTTGGGTGGGCCCCAAAGGGGAGCTGTTTTTT.

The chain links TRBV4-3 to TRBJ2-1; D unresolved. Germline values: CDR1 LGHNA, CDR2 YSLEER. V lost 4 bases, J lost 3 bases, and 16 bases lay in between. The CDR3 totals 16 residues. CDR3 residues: CASSRRGRAGYNEQFF. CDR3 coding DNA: TGCGCCAGCAGCCGGCGAGGCCGGGCCGGCTACAATGAGCAGTTCTTC.

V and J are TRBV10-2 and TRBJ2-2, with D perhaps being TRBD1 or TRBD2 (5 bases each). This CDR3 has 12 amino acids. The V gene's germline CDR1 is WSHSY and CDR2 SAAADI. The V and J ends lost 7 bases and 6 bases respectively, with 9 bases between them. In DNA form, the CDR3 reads TGCGCCAGCACTAGGGGAGCCGGGGAGCTGTTTTTT. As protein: CASTRGAGELFF.

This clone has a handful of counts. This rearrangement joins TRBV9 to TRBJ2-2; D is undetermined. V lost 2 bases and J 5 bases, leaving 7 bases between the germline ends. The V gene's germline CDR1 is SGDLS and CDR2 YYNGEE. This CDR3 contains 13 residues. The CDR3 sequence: CASSVVATGELFF. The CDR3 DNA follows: TGTGCCAGCAGCGTTGTTGCTACCGGGGAGCTGTTTTTT.

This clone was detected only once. The CDR3 reads CASTPGLAGYNEQFF. The CDR3, as DNA: TGTGCCAGTACCCCGGGACTAGCGGGGTACAATGAGCAGTTCTTC. The chain employs TRBV19 and TRBJ2-1, with 13 bases aligning to TRBD2. V lost 7 bases, J lost 4 bases, and 4 bases stayed unmatched. Germline V lookup: CDR1 LNHDA, CDR2 SQIVND (reference sequence). The CDR3 has 15 amino acids.

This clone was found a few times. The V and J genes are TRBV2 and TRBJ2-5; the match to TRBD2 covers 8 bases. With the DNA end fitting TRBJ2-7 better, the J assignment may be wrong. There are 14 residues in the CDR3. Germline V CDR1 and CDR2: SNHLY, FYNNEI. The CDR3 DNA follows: TGTGCCTTAAGCAGTCGCGGGAGGAGATACGAGCAGTACTTC. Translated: CALSSRGRRYEQYF.

CDR3 protein: CSVYRFGEEKLFF. As DNA, the CDR3 is TGCAGCGTATACAGGTTCGGAGAAGAAAAACTGTTTTTT. V and J are TRBV29-1 and TRBJ1-4, with D perhaps TRBD1 (5 bases). The CDR3 runs to 13 residues. V was cut by 6 bases and J by 8 bases, with 16 bases left in between. Germline CDR1 and CDR2: SQVTM and ANQGSEA.

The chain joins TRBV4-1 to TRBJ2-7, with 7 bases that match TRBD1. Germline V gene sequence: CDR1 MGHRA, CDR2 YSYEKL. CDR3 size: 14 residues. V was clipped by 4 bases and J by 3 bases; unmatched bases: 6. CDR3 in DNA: TGCGCCAGCAGCCCCCCAGGGGGAAACTACGAGCAGTACTTC. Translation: CASSPPGGNYEQYF.

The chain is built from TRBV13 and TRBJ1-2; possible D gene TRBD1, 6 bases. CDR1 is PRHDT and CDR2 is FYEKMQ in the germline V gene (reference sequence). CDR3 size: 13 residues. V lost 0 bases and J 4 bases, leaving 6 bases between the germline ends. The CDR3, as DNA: TGTGCCAGCAGCTTAGGGGGGGCCTATGGCTACACCTTC. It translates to CASSLGGAYGYTF.

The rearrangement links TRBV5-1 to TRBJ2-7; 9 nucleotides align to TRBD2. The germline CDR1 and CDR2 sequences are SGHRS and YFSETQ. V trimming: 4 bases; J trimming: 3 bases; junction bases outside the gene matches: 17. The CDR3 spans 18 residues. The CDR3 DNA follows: TGCGCCAGCAGCGATAGCGGGGGAACACAGCTAGGGGTCTACGAGCAGTACTTC. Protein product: CASSDSGGTQLGVYEQYF.

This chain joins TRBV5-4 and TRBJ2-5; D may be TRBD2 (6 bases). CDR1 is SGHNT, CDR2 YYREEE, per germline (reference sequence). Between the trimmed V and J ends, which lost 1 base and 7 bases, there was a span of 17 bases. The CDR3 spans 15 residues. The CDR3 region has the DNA TGTGCCAGCAGCTTGCCCCCCCCGTGGAGGGGGACCCAGTACTTC. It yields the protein CASSLPPPWRGTQYF.

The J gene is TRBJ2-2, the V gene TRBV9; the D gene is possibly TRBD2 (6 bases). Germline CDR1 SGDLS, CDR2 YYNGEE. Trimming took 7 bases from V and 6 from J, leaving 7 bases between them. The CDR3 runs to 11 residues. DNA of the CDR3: TGTGCCAGCGGCGGGGCCGGGGAGCTGTTTTTT. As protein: CASGGAGELFF.

CDR3 DNA sequence: TGTGCTAGTGGTCCCGAAGTTCGGGGACGCCCCACTAATGAGCAGTTCTTC. It is translated as CASGPEVRGRPTNEQFF. The genes are TRBV12-5 and TRBJ2-1; D might be TRBD1 or TRBD2, each matching 5 bases. Germline V gene sequence: CDR1 LGHNT, CDR2 FRNRAP. The V end lost 5 bases, the J end lost 7 bases, and 24 bases lay between the germline ends. The CDR3 consists of 17 residues. The whole variable domain, filled in from reference TRBV12-5 and TRBJ2-1, reads DARVTQTPRHKVTEMGQEVTMRCQPILGHNTVFWYRQTMMQGLELLAYFRNRAPLDDSGMPKDRFSAEMPDATLATLKIQPSEPRDSAVYFCASGPEVRGRPTNEQFFGPGTRLTVL.

As DNA, the CDR3 is TGCAGCGTTGGAAGGGACACCTCTGGCTACACCTTC. This translates into CSVGRDTSGYTF. This chain links TRBV29-1 with TRBJ1-2; perhaps TRBD1 as D (6 bases). V was cut by 4 bases and J by 7 bases, with 13 bases left in between. Germline CDR1 and CDR2: SQVTM and ANQGSEA. CDR3 size: 12 residues.

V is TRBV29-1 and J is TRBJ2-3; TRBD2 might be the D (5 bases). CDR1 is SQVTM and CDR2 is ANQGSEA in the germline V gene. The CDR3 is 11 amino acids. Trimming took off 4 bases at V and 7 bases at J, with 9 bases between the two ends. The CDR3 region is CSVVRTHTQYF. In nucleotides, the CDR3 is TGCAGCGTTGTTCGGACTCATACGCAGTATTTT.

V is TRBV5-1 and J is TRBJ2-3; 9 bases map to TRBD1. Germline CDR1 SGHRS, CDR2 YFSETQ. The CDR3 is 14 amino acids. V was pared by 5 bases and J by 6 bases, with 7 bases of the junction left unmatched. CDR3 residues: CASRTGGASDTQYF. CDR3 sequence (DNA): TGCGCCAGCAGAACAGGGGGCGCATCGGATACGCAGTATTTT. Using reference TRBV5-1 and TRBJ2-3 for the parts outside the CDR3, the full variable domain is KAGVTQTPRYLIKTRGQQVTLSCSPISGHRSVSWYQQTPGQGLQFLFEYFSETQRNKGNFPGRFSGRQFSNSRSEMNVSTLELGDSALYLCASRTGGASDTQYFGPGTRLTVL.

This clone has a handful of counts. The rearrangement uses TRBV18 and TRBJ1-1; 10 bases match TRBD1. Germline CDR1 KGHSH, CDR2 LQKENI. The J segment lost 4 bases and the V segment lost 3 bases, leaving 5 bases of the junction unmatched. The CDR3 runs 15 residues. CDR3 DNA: TGTGCCAGCTCACCTATGGGACAGGGGATCACTGAAGCTTTCTTT. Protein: CASSPMGQGITEAFF. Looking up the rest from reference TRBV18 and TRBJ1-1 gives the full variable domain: NAGVMQNPRHLVRRRGQEARLRCSPMKGHSHVYWYRQLPEEGLKFMVYLQKENIIDESGMPKERFSAEFPKEGPSILRIQQVVRGDSAAYFCASSPMGQGITEAFFGQGTRLTVV.

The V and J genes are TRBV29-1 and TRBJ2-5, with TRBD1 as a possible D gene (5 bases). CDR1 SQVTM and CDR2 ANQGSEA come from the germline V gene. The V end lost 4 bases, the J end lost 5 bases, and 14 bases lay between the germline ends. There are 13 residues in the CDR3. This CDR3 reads CSVVLQVIETQYF. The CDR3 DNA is TGCAGCGTTGTACTACAGGTCATTGAGACCCAGTACTTC.

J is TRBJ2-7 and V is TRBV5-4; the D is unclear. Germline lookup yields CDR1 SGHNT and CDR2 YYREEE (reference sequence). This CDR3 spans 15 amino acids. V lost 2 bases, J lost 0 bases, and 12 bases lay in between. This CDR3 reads CASSFGTLSSYEQYF. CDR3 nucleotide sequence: TGTGCCAGCAGCTTTGGCACCTTATCCTCCTACGAGCAGTACTTC.

The CDR3 protein is CATSRDFTGGISRELFF. CDR3 nucleotide sequence: TGTGCCACCAGCAGGGACTTCACAGGGGGCATTTCAAGGGAGCTGTTTTTT. This chain uses TRBV15 with TRBJ2-2, with 9 bases identical to TRBD1. The CDR3 contains 17 residues. Germline V lookup: CDR1 LNHNV, CDR2 YYDKDF (reference sequence). Trimming took 3 bases from V and 9 from J; bases not matched to a gene: 14.

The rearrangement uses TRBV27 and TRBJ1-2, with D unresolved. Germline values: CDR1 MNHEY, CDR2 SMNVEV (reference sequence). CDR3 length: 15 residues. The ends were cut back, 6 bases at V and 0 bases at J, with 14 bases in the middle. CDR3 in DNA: TGTGCCAGCAGCACCACGGGTACCTCTAACTATGGCTACACCTTC. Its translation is CASSTTGTSNYGYTF.

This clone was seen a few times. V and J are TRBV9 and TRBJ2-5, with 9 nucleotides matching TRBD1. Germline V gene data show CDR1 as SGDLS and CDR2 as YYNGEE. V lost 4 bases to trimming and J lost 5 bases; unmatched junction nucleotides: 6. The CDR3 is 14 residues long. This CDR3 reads CASSPDRGWETQYF. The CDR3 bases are TGTGCCAGCAGCCCCGACAGGGGGTGGGAGACCCAGTACTTC.

The CDR3 DNA is TGTGCCAGCTCACGGGGCCGGACGCCGGAAATATACGAGCAGTACTTC. This gives the protein CASSRGRTPEIYEQYF. The J gene is TRBJ2-7, the V gene TRBV18; D is perhaps TRBD1 (5 bases). This CDR3 contains 16 residues. V dropped 4 bases and J dropped 4 bases, with 20 bases sitting between them. Germline values: CDR1 KGHSH, CDR2 LQKENI.

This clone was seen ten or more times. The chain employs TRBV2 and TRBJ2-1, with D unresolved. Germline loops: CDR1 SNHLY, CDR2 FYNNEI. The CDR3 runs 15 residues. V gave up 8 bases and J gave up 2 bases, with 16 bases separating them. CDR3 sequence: CASSFEPTAYNEQFF. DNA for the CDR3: TGTGCCAGCTCCTTCGAGCCGACGGCCTACAATGAGCAGTTCTTC.

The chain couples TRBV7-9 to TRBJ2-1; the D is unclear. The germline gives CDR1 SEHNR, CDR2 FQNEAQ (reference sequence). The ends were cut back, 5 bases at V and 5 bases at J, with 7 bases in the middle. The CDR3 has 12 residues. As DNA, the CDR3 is TGTGCCAGCAGCCCCTCGCACAATGAGCAGTTCTTC. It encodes CASSPSHNEQFF.

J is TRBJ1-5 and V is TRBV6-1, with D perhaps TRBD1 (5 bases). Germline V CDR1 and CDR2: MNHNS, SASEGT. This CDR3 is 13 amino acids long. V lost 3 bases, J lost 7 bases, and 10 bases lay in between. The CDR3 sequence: CASSERGGQPQHF. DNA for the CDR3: TGTGCCAGCAGTGAGAGGGGTGGGCAGCCCCAGCATTTT.

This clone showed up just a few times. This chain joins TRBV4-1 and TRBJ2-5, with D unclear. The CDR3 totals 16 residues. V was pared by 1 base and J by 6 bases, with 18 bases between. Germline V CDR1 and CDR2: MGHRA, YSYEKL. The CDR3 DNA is TGCGCCAGCAGCCAAGCCTCCCCGACTGATGGGAAGACCCAGTACTTC. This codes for CASSQASPTDGKTQYF.